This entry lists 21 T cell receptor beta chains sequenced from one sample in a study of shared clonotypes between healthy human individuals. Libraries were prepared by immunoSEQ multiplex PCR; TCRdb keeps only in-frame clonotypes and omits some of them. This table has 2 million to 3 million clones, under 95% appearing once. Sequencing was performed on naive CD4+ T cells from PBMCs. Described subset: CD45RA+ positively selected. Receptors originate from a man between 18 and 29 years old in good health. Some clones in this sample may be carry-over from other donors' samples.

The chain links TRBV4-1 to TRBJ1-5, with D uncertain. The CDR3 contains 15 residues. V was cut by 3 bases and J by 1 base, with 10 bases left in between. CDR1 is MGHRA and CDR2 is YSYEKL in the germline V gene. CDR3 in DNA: TGCGCCAGCAGCCAGGTACTAGCGAGCAATCAGCCCCAGCATTTT. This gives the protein CASSQVLASNQPQHF.

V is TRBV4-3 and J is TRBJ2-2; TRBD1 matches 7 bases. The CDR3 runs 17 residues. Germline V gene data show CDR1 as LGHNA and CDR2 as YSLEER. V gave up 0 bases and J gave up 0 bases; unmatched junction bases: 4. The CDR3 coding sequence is TGCGCCAGCAGCCAAGATAAGGGGGCTCCGAACACCGGGGAGCTGTTTTTT. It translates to CASSQDKGAPNTGELFF.

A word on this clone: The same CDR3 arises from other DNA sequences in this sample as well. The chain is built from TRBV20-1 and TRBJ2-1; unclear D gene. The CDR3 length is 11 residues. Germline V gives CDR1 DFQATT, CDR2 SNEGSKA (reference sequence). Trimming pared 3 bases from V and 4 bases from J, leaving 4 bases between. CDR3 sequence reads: CSASSYNEQFF. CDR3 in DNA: TGCAGTGCTAGCTCTTACAATGAGCAGTTCTTC.

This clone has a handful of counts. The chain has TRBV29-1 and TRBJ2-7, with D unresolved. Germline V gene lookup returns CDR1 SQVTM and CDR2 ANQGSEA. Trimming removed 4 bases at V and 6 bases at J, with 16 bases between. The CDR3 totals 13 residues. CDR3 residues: CSVGVLGTSEQYF. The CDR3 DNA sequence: TGCAGCGTTGGGGTTCTGGGTACGAGCGAGCAGTACTTC.

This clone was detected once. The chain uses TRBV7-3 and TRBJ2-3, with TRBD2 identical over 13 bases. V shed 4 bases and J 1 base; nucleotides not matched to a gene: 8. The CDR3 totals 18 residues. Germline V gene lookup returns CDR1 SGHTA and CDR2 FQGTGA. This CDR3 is CASSSSGTSGKRTDTQYF. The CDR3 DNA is TGTGCCAGCAGCTCGTCCGGGACTAGCGGGAAACGCACAGATACGCAGTATTTT.

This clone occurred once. CDR3 nucleotides: TGTGCCAGCACAAGGAAAGGGGGCCACGAGCAGTACTTC. It yields the protein CASTRKGGHEQYF. This chain uses TRBV25-1 with TRBJ2-7; 7 bases align to TRBD1. The CDR3 loop spans 13 amino acids. Germline trimming cut 7 bases from V and 5 bases from J; bases unmatched to any gene: 8. From germline, CDR1 is MGHDK and CDR2 SYGVNS.

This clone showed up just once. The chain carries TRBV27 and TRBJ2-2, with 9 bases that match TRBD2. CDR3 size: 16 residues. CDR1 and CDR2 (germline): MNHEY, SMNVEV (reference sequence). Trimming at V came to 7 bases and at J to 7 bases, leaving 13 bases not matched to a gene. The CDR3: CASIKWGTSRDGELFF. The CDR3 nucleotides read TGTGCCAGCATTAAGTGGGGGACTAGCCGAGACGGGGAGCTGTTTTTT.

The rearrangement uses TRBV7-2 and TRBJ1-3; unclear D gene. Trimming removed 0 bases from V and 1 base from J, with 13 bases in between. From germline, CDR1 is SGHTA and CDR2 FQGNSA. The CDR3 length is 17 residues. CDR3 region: CASSLAGGGRSGNTIYF. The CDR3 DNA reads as TGTGCCAGCAGCTTAGCGGGCGGAGGGCGATCTGGAAACACCATATATTTT.

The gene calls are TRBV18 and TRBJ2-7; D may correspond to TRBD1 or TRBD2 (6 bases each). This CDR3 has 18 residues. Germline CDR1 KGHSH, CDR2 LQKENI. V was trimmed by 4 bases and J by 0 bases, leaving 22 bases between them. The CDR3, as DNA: TGTGCCAGCTCACAGAGGGGGACGGGGGAAGGGAGCTCCTACGAGCAGTACTTC. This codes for CASSQRGTGEGSSYEQYF. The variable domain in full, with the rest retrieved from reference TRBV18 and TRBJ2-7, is NAGVMQNPRHLVRRRGQEARLRCSPMKGHSHVYWYRQLPEEGLKFMVYLQKENIIDESGMPKERFSAEFPKEGPSILRIQQVVRGDSAAYFCASSQRGTGEGSSYEQYFGPGTRLTVT.

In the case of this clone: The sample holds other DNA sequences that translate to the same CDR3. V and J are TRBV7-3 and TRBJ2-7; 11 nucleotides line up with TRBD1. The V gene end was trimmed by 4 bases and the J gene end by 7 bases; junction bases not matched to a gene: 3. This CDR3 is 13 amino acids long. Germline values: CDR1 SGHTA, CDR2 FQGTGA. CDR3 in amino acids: CASSSGTGGEQYF. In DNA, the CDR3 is TGTGCCAGCAGCTCCGGGACAGGGGGAGAGCAGTACTTC.

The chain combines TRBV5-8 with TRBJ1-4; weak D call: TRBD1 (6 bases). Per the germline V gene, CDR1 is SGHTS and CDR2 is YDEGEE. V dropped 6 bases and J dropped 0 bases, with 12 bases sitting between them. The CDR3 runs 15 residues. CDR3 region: CASNAQGTTNEKLFF. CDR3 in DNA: TGTGCCAGCAACGCACAGGGCACAACTAATGAAAAACTGTTTTTT.

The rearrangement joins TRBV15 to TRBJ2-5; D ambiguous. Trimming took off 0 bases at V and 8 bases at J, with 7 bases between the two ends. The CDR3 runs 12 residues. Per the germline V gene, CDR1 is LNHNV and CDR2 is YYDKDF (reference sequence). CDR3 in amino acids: CATSRERVTQYF. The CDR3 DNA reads TGTGCCACCAGCAGAGAAAGAGTCACCCAGTACTTC. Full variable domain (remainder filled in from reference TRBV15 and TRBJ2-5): DAMVIQNPRYQVTQFGKPVTLSCSQTLNHNVMYWYQQKSSQAPKLLFHYYDKDFNNEADTPDNFQSRRPNTSFCFLDIRSPGLGDTAMYLCATSRERVTQYFGPGTRLLVL.

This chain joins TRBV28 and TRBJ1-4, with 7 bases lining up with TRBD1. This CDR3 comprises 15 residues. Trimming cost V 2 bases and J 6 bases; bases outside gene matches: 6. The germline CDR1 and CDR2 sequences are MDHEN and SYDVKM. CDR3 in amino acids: CASSLRDSSHEKLFF. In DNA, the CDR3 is TGTGCCAGCAGTTTACGGGACAGTAGCCATGAAAAACTGTTTTTT.

CDR3 residues: CASTKAGEREDTQYF. The DNA for the CDR3 is TGTGCCAGCACCAAGGCGGGAGAGAGGGAAGATACGCAGTATTTT. The chain is built from TRBV27 and TRBJ2-3, with TRBD2 matching over 7 bases. The germline gives CDR1 MNHEY, CDR2 SMNVEV (reference sequence). The CDR3 consists of 15 residues. Trimming removed 7 bases from V and 5 bases from J; junction bases left unmatched: 12.

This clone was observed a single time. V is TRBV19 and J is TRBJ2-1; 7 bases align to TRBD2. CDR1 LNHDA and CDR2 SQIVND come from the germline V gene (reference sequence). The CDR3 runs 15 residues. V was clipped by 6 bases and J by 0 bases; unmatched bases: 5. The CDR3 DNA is TGTGCCAGTAGGGCTAGCGGTCCCTCCTACAATGAGCAGTTCTTC. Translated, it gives CASRASGPSYNEQFF.

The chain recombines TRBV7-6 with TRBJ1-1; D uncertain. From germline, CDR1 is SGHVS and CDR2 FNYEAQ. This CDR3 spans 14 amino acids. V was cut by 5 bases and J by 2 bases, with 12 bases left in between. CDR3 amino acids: CASSPLEGNTEAFF. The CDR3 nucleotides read TGTGCCAGCAGCCCCCTTGAGGGAAACACTGAAGCTTTCTTT.

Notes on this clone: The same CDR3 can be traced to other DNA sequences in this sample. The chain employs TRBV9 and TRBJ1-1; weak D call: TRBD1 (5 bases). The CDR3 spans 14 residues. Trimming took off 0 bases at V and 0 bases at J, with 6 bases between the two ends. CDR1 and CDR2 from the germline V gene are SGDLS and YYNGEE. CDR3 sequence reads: CASSVGGVNTEAFF. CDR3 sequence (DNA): TGTGCCAGCAGCGTAGGAGGGGTGAACACTGAAGCTTTCTTT.

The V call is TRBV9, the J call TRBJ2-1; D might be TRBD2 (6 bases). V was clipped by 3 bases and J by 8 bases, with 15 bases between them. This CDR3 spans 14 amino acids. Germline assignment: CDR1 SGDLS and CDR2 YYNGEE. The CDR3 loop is CASSGGLLIDEQFF. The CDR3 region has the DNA TGTGCCAGCAGCGGGGGACTTTTAATTGATGAGCAGTTCTTC. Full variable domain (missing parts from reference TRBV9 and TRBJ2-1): DSGVTQTPKHLITATGQRVTLRCSPRSGDLSVYWYQQSLDQGLQFLIQYYNGEERAKGNILERFSAQQFPDLHSELNLSSLELGDSALYFCASSGGLLIDEQFFGPGTRLTVL.

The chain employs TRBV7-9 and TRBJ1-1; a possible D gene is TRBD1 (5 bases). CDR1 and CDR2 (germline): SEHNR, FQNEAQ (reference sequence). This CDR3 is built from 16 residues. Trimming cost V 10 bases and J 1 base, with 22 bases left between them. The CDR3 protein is CAIPGGETGRNTEAFF. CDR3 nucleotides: TGTGCCATCCCCGGGGGGGAAACGGGGAGGAACACTGAAGCTTTCTTT.

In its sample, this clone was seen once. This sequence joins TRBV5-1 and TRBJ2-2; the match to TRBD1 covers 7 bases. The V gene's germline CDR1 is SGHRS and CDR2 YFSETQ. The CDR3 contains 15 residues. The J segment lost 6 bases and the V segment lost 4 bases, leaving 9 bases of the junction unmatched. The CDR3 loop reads CASSPRTGRAGELFF. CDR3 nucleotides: TGCGCCAGCAGCCCCCGGACAGGAAGGGCCGGGGAGCTGTTTTTT.

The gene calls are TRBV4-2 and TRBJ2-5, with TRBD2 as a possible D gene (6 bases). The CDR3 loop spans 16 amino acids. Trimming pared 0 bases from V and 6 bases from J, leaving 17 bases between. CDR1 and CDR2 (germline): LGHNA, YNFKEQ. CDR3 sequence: CASSQESTGAVKTQYF. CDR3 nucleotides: TGTGCCAGCAGCCAAGAGTCTACGGGAGCGGTAAAGACCCAGTACTTC.